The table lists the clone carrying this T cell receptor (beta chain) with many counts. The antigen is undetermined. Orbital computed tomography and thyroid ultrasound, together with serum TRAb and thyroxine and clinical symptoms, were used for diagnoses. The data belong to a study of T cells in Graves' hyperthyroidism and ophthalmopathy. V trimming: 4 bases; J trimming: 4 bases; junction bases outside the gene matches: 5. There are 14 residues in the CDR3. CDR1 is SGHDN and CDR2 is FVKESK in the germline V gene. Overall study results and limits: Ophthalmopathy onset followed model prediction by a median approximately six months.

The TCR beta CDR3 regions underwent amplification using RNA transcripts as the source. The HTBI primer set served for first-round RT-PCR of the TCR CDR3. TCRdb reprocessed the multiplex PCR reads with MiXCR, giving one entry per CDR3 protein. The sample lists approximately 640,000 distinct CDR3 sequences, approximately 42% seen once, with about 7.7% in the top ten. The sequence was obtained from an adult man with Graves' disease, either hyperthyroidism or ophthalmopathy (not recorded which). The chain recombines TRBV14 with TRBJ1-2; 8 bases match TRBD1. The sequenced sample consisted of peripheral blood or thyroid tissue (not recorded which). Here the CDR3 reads CASSPLQGGYGYTF. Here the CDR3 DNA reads TGTGCCAGCAGCCCACTACAGGGGGGCTATGGCTACACCTTC.